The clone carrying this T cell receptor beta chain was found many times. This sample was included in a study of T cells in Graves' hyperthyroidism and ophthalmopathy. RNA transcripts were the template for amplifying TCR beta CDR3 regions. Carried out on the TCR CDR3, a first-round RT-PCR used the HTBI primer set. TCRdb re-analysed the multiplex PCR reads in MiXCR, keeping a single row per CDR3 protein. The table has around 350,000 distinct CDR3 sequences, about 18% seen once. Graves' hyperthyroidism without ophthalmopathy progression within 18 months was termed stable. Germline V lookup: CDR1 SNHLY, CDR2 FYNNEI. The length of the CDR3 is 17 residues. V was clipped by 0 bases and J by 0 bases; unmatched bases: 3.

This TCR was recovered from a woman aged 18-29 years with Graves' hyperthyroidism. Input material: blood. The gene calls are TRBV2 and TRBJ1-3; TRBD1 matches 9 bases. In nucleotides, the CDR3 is TGTGCCAGCAGTGAAGCGGGGGACAGGGCCTCTGGAAACACCATATATTTT. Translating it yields CASSEAGDRASGNTIYF. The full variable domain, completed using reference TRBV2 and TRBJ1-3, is EPEVTQTPSHQVTQMGQEVILRCVPISNHLYFYWYRQILGQKVEFLVSFYNNEISEKSEIFDDQFSVERPDGSNFTLKIRSTKLEDSAMYFCASSEAGDRASGNTIYFGEGSWLTVV.